This passage covers 7 T cell receptor beta chains from one sample sequenced in a study of blood T cells in healthy people across ages. Then a second PCR, running roughly 7 to 11 cycles, was carried out with a sample-barcoded 5' primer and a J-beta primer mix. Each CDR3 protein gets one entry after TCRdb re-called the 5' RACE reads with MiXCR. The sample holds under 950,000 distinct CDR3 sequences, over 20% seen once. The sample taken for sequencing was blood. All receptors come from a man in his sixties or seventies in good health.

This clonotype showed up just once. V gene TRBV6-5 combines with J gene TRBJ1-2; D possibly corresponds to TRBD1 (6 bases). CDR3 length: 17 residues. V shed 4 bases and J shed 0 bases, with 18 bases lying between them. The germline CDR1 and CDR2 sequences are MNHEY and SVGAGI. CDR3 amino acids: CASSSIRGRLTNYGYTF. CDR3 DNA: TGTGCCAGCAGTTCCATCAGGGGTAGACTAACTAACTATGGCTACACCTTC.

This clonotype was seen only a few times. The J gene is TRBJ2-1, the V gene TRBV14, with D unclear. The CDR3 consists of 14 residues. V shed 6 bases and J shed 2 bases, with 11 bases lying between them. Germline-derived CDR1 and CDR2 are SGHDN and FVKESK. The CDR3 bases are TGTGCCAGCAGTTTTTGGGCGACCTACAATGAGCAGTTCTTC. Translated, it gives CASSFWATYNEQFF.

The sample holds a few counts of this clonotype. The chain has TRBV9 and TRBJ1-1, with D tentatively TRBD1 (5 bases). The CDR3 extends over 15 amino acids. Trimming took off 0 bases at V and 5 bases at J, with 14 bases between the two ends. CDR1 and CDR2 (germline): SGDLS, YYNGEE. The CDR3 loop reads CASSVVGEWVTEAFF. The CDR3 region has the DNA TGTGCCAGCAGCGTAGTGGGGGAGTGGGTAACTGAAGCTTTCTTT. Full variable domain (rest looked up from reference TRBV9 and TRBJ1-1): DSGVTQTPKHLITATGQRVTLRCSPRSGDLSVYWYQQSLDQGLQFLIQYYNGEERAKGNILERFSAQQFPDLHSELNLSSLELGDSALYFCASSVVGEWVTEAFFGQGTRLTVV.

This clonotype was seen a handful of times. V is TRBV20-1 and J is TRBJ2-1; TRBD2 aligns across 13 bases. CDR3 length: 17 amino acids. J was trimmed by 1 base and V by 6 bases; bases with no gene match: 9. CDR1 is DFQATT and CDR2 is SNEGSKA in the germline V gene (reference sequence). The CDR3 sequence: CSAGTSGATRSYNEQFF. CDR3 nucleotides: TGCAGTGCCGGGACTAGCGGGGCTACCCGGTCCTACAATGAGCAGTTCTTC.

J is TRBJ2-6 and V is TRBV24-1; D is ambiguous. V lost 4 bases and J lost 3, with 15 bases in between. The CDR3 is 17 residues long. Germline V gene sequence: CDR1 KGHDR, CDR2 SFDVKD. CDR3 in DNA: TGTGCCACCAGTGAGGCTTCAACTGCAGGTGGGGCCAACGTCCTGACTTTC. It is translated as CATSEASTAGGANVLTF.

This chain connects TRBV12-3 or TRBV12-4 to TRBJ1-2, with TRBD1 matching over 7 bases. With 6 bases clipped from V and 6 bases from J, the junction kept 10 bases outside the gene matches. The CDR3 spans 14 residues. The CDR3 is CASSKGVRGDGYTF. The CDR3 region has the DNA TGTGCCAGCAGCAAAGGGGTCAGGGGGGATGGCTACACCTTC.

V is TRBV15 and J is TRBJ1-1; D not resolved. From germline, CDR1 is LNHNV and CDR2 YYDKDF (reference sequence). The V end was cut by 6 bases, the J end by 1 base, with 6 bases between. The CDR3 extends over 12 amino acids. This chain's CDR3 is CATRARNTEAFF. For the CDR3, the DNA is TGTGCCACCAGGGCCAGGAACACTGAAGCTTTCTTT.